This T cell receptor beta chain was sequenced for a study of blood T cells in healthy people across ages. The junction had 8 bases not matched to a gene; V was cut back by 6 bases and J by 7 bases. The CDR3 is 13 amino acids. The germline gives CDR1 MDHEN, CDR2 SYDVKM. This clonotype was seen ten or more times. Each sample yielded at least 6 micrograms of PBMC total RNA. Sample-barcoded 5' priming and a J-beta primer mix drove a second PCR of about 7 to 12 cycles. TCRdb independently ran MiXCR on the 5' RACE reads; one entry per CDR3 protein. The sample holds about 900,000 distinct CDR3 sequences; 62% are singletons and the top ten take 28%.

Sequenced sample: blood. The V gene is TRBV28, the J gene TRBJ2-7, with 8 nucleotides matching TRBD2. The receptor's source is a man aged 30-40 years in good health. CDR3 DNA: TGTGCCAGCAGCCCTGCGGGAGGAGGGGAGCAGTACTTC. Translation gives CASSPAGGGEQYF.